The source of this T cell receptor beta chain is a study of blood T cell repertoires in COVID-19. Study context: The origin of the acute and convalescent COVID-19 samples was the United States, Italy and Spain. Sources were T cells, B-cell-depleted T cells, or PBMCs; the material itself was cDNA or gDNA.

V lost 4 bases to trimming and J lost 3 bases; unmatched junction nucleotides: 3. The germline gives CDR1 LGHDT, CDR2 YNNKEL (reference sequence). There are 16 residues in the CDR3. The assay was immunoSEQ multiplex PCR, and TCRdb's table has in-frame clones only and misses some. Among roughly 180,000 clones listed, 86% were seen once. Adults between about 18 and 95 years of age took part from some 25 US areas. Cohort placement rested on clinical history that participants reported themselves. The sequenced material came from PBMCs or T cells enriched from blood (not recorded which). The V gene is TRBV3-1 (or the pseudogene TRBV3-2), the J gene TRBJ2-1, with 13 bases identical to TRBD2. The origin of this receptor is a woman in her twenties or thirties who had recovered from COVID-19. The CDR3 coding sequence is TGTGCCAGCAGCCCCGGGACTAGCGGGATCTACAATGAGCAGTTCTTC. It yields the protein CASSPGTSGIYNEQFF.